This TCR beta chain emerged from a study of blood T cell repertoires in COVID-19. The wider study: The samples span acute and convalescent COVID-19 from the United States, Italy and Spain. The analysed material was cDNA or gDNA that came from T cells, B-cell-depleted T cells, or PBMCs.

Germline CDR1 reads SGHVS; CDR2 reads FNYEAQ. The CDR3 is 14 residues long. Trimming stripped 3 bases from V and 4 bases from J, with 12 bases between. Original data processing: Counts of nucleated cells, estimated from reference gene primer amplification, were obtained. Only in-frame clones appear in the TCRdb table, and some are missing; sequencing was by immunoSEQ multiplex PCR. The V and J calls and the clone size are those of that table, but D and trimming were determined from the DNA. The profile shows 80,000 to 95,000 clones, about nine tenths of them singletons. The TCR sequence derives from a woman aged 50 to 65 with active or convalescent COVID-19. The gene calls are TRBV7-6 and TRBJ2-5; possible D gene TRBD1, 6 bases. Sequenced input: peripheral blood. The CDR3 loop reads CASSFTGTPETQYF. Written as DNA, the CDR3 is TGTGCCAGCAGCTTTACAGGGACCCCAGAGACCCAGTACTTC. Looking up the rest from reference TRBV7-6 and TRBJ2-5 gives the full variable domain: GAGVSQSPRYKVTKRGQDVALRCDPISGHVSLYWYRQALGQGPEFLTYFNYEAQQDKSGLPNDRFSAERPEGSISTLTIQRTEQRDSAMYRCASSFTGTPETQYFGPGTRLLVL.